These T cell receptor beta chains were read from a single sample in a study of blood T cell repertoires in COVID-19. Generated by immunoSEQ multiplex PCR, the TCRdb table keeps only in-frame clones and is missing some. The table includes 70,000 to 95,000 clones, roughly four fifths detected once. Source material: peripheral blood. The receptor source for this set is a human donor in a cohort sampled during active COVID-19. The CDR3 runs from the conserved cysteine through the conserved F or W. The order of the fields is J gene, CDR3 length, D gene, V gene, clone size, CDR3 protein, CDR3 DNA. D genes are given only for firm matches. Clone size is shown for a subset of rows, as once, few, many or a class of expanded clone.

>TRBJ2-1|15|TRBD2|TRBV27|-
CASSQTSAPYNEQFF
TGTGCCAGCAGTCAGACTAGCGCCCCATACAATGAGCAGTTCTTC
>TRBJ1-1|13|-|TRBV4-1|-
CASSLRGNTEAFF
TGCGCCAGCAGCCTCAGGGGGAACACTGAAGCTTTCTTT
>TRBJ1-5|18|-|TRBV6-1|-
CASSEKALQGRSNQPQHF
TGTGCCAGCAGTGAAAAGGCCCTCCAGGGGAGAAGCAATCAGCCCCAGCATTTT
>TRBJ2-2|18|-|TRBV7-3|-
CASSLRGTGWRDTGELFF
TGTGCCAGCAGCTTAAGAGGTACAGGGTGGCGAGACACCGGGGAGCTGTTTTTT
>TRBJ2-3|15|TRBD1|TRBV5-1|-
CASSFPGQGTDTQYF
TGCGCCAGCAGCTTCCCGGGACAGGGGACAGATACGCAGTATTTT
>TRBJ2-5|17|-|TRBV5-8|-
CASSSGWGRPAQETQYF
TGTGCCAGCAGCTCCGGGTGGGGGCGTCCCGCGCAAGAGACCCAGTACTTC
>TRBJ1-2|11|-|TRBV3-1/TRBV3-2|-
CASSSGDGYTF
TGTGCCAGCAGTTCAGGGGATGGCTACACCTTC
>TRBJ1-4|14|-|TRBV6-5|-
CATKRGNQNEKLFF
TGTGCCACTAAGCGAGGGAACCAGAATGAAAAACTGTTTTTT
>TRBJ2-1|17|-|TRBV24-1|-
CATSDPGASISYNEQFF
TGTGCCACCAGTGACCCGGGTGCTTCCATATCCTACAATGAGCAGTTCTTC
>TRBJ2-7|13|-|TRBV6-1|-
CASSEFGGYEQYF
TGTGCCAGCAGTGAATTCGGGGGATACGAGCAGTACTTC
>TRBJ1-4|11|-|TRBV12-5|-
CASGQNEKLFF
TGTGCTAGTGGTCAAAATGAAAAACTGTTTTTT
>TRBJ2-7|17|TRBD1|TRBV10-1|-
CASSDISPDRKAYEQYF
TGCGCCAGCAGTGACATTTCTCCGGACAGGAAAGCGTACGAGCAGTACTTC
>TRBJ2-3|15|TRBD1|TRBV24-1|once
CATSDLRQGAGTQYF
TGTGCCACCAGTGATTTGCGACAGGGGGCGGGTACGCAGTATTTT
>TRBJ1-3|14|-|TRBV10-3|-
CAISELRSGNTIYF
TGTGCCATCAGTGAGTTGCGGAGTGGAAACACCATATATTTT
>TRBJ2-5|14|-|TRBV5-5|-
CASSLLAGGETQYF
TGTGCCAGCAGCTTGCTCGCGGGCGGGGAGACCCAGTACTTC
>TRBJ2-1|16|TRBD2|TRBV19|-
CASSIGGLAEDNEQFF
TGTGCCAGTAGTATCGGGGGACTAGCGGAGGACAATGAGCAGTTCTTC
>TRBJ1-4|14|-|TRBV5-4|-
CASSQGVAKEKLFF
TGTGCCAGCAGTCAAGGGGTCGCAAAGGAAAAACTGTTTTTT
>TRBJ1-2|14|-|TRBV7-9|-
CASSPSAGVEGYTF
TGTGCCAGCAGCCCCTCGGCAGGGGTGGAAGGCTACACCTTC
>TRBJ2-3|18|TRBD1|TRBV28|-
CASSLLGQGARSTDTQYF
TGTGCCAGCAGTTTGTTGGGACAGGGGGCGCGATCGACAGATACGCAGTATTTT
>TRBJ1-2|13|TRBD1|TRBV2|-
CASSDQGALGYTF
TGTGCCAGCAGTGATCAGGGGGCGCTTGGCTACACCTTC
>TRBJ1-2|12|-|TRBV3-1/TRBV3-2|-
CASSQDPGGYTF
TGTGCCAGCAGCCAAGATCCGGGTGGCTACACCTTC
>TRBJ1-5|14|-|TRBV28|-
CASSLRAGGQPQHF
TGTGCCAGCAGCCTCCGGGCGGGAGGGCAGCCCCAGCATTTT
>TRBJ1-2|17|-|TRBV4-1|-
CASSSSVGEGVLGGYTF
TGCGCCAGCAGCAGCTCCGTCGGTGAGGGTGTGTTGGGTGGCTACACCTTC
>TRBJ1-1|15|-|TRBV28|once
CASSASQNMNTEAFF
TGTGCCAGCAGTGCCTCACAGAACATGAACACTGAAGCTTTCTTT
>TRBJ2-1|14|-|TRBV11-2|-
CASNDDRTGDEQFF
TGTGCCAGCAATGACGACAGGACTGGCGATGAGCAGTTCTTC
>TRBJ1-2|16|TRBD1|TRBV12-5|-
CASGLDRTGGTYGYTF
TGTGCTAGTGGTTTGGACCGGACAGGTGGGACCTATGGCTACACCTTC
>TRBJ1-5|16|TRBD1|TRBV30|-
CAWRTGGFMVYQPQHF
TGTGCCTGGAGGACAGGGGGCTTCATGGTGTATCAGCCCCAGCATTTT
>TRBJ2-1|16|-|TRBV5-1|few
CASSALSSDPYNEQFF
TGCGCCAGCAGTGCACTCTCTAGCGACCCCTACAATGAGCAGTTCTTC
>TRBJ2-1|15|TRBD2|TRBV18|-
CASSPPSRGGGEQFF
TGTGCCAGCTCACCACCTTCGCGGGGGGGCGGTGAGCAGTTCTTC
>TRBJ2-1|17|-|TRBV15|-
CATSSPPRGTVYNEQFF
TGTGCCACCAGCAGTCCTCCACGCGGGACAGTATACAATGAGCAGTTCTTC
>TRBJ2-2|14|-|TRBV9|few
CASSPFQDTGELFF
TGTGCCAGCAGCCCCTTTCAGGACACCGGGGAGCTGTTTTTT
>TRBJ2-3|15|TRBD1|TRBV3-1/TRBV3-2|once
CASSQGQGVADTQYF
TGTGCCAGCAGCCAAGGACAGGGGGTCGCAGATACGCAGTATTTT
>TRBJ1-6|13|-|TRBV6-5|-
CASSRSYNSPLHF
TGTGCCAGCAGTCGCTCCTATAATTCACCCCTCCACTTT
>TRBJ2-3|17|TRBD2|TRBV2|-
CASMRGLAGGPGDTQYF
TGTGCCAGCATGAGGGGACTAGCGGGGGGGCCGGGAGATACGCAGTATTTT
>TRBJ2-5|16|-|TRBV28|-
CASSLPLDRSVETQYF
TGTGCCAGCAGTTTGCCTTTAGACAGGTCGGTGGAGACCCAGTACTTC
>TRBJ1-1|15|-|TRBV2|-
CASTIRLGANTEAFF
TGTGCCAGCACCATCCGCTTGGGAGCGAACACTGAAGCTTTCTTT
>TRBJ2-5|12|-|TRBV16|-
CASSRDQETQYF
TGTGCCAGCAGCCGAGACCAAGAGACCCAGTACTTC
>TRBJ2-1|15|TRBD2|TRBV5-4|-
CASSLGGGSYNEQFF
TGTGCCAGCAGCTTGGGCGGGGGGTCCTACAATGAGCAGTTCTTC
>TRBJ1-4|15|TRBD1|TRBV29-1|-
CSVEDLQGAGEKLFF
TGCAGCGTTGAAGATCTTCAGGGGGCGGGTGAAAAACTGTTTTTT